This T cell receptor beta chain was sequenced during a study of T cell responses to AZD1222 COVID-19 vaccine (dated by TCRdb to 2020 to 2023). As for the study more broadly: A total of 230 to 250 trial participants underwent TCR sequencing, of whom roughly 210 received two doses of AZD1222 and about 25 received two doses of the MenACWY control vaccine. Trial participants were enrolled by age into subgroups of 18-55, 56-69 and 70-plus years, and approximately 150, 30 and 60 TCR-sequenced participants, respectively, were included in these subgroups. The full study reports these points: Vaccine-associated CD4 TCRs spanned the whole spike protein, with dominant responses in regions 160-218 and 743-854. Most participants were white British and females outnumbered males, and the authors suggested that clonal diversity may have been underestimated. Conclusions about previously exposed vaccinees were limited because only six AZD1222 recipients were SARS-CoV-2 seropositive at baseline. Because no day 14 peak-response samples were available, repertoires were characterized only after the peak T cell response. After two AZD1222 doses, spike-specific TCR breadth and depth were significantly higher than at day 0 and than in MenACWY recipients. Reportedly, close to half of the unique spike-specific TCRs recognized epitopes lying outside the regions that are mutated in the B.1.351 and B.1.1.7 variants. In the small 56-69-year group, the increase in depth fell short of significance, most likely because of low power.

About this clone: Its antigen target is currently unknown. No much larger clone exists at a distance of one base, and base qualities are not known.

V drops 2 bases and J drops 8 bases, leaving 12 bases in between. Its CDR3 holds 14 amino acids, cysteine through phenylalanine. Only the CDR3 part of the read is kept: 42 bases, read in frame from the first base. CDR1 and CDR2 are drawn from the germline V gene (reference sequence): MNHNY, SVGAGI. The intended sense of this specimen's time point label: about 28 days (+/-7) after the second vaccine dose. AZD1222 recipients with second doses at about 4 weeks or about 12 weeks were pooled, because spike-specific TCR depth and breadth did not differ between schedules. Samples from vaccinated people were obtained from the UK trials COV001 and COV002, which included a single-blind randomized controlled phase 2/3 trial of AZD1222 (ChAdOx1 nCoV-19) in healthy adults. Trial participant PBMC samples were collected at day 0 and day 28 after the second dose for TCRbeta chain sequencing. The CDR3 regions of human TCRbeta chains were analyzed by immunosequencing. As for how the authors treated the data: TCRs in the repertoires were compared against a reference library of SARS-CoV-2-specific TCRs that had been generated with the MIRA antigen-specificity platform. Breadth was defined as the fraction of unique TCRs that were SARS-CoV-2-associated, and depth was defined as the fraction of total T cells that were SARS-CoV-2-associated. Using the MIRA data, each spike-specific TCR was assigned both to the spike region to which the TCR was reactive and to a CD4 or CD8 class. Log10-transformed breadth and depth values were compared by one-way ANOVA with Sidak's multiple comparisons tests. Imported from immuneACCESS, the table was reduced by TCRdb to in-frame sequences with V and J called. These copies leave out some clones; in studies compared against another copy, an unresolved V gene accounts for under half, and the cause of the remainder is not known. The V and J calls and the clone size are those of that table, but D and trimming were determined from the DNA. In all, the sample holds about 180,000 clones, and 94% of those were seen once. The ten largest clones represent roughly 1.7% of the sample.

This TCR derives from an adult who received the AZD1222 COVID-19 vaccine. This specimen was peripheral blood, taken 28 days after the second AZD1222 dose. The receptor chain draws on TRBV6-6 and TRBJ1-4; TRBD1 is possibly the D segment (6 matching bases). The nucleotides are TGTGCCAGCAGTTACGCGGACAGACACGAAAAACTGTTTTTT. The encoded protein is CASSYADRHEKLFF.